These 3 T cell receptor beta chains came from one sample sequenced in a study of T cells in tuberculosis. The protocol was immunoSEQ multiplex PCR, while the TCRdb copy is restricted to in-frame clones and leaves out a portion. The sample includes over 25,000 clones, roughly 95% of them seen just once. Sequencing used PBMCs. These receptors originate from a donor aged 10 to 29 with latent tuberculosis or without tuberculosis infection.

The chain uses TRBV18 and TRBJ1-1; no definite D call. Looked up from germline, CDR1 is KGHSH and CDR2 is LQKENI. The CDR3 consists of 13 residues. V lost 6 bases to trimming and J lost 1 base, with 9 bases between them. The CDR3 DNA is TGTGCCAGCTCTCCGCCGGGGAACACTGAAGCTTTCTTT. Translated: CASSPPGNTEAFF.

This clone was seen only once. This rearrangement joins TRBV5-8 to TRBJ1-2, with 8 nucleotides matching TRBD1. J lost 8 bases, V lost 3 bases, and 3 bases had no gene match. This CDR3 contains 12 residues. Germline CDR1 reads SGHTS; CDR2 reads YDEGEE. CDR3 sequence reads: CASSSQGGGYTF. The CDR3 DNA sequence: TGTGCCAGCAGCTCACAGGGGGGCGGCTACACCTTC.

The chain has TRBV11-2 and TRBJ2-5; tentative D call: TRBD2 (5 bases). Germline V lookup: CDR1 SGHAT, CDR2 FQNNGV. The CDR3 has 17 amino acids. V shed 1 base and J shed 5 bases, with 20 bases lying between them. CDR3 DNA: TGTGCCAGCAGCTTAGCGCGGGTGGCTAGCCTCGGGGAGACCCAGTACTTC. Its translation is CASSLARVASLGETQYF.